This paragraph reports one T cell receptor (beta chain). Its target is unknown. This specimen comes from a study of T cell repertoires in cytomegalovirus infection. TCRdb independently ran MiXCR on the reads; one entry per CDR3 protein. The profile shows 650,000 to 850,000 distinct CDR3 sequences, almost 30% of them singletons. This CDR3 spans 16 amino acids. Trimming shortened V by 0 bases and J by 0 bases, and 10 bases separated the two germline ends. CDR1 SGHDT and CDR2 YYEEEE come from the germline V gene. The clonotype comes from a human donor in good health (CMV status not recorded). Some clones in this sample may be carry-over from other donors' samples. The sequencing here drew on cultured CD8+ T cells from PBMCs, taken from culture after CMV antigen stimulation. The chain couples TRBV5-6 to TRBJ2-4; D gene ambiguous. CDR3 coding DNA: TGTGCCAGCAGCTTGGTAAGCTGGGGAGCCAAAAACATTCAGTACTTC. It yields the protein CASSLVSWGAKNIQYF.